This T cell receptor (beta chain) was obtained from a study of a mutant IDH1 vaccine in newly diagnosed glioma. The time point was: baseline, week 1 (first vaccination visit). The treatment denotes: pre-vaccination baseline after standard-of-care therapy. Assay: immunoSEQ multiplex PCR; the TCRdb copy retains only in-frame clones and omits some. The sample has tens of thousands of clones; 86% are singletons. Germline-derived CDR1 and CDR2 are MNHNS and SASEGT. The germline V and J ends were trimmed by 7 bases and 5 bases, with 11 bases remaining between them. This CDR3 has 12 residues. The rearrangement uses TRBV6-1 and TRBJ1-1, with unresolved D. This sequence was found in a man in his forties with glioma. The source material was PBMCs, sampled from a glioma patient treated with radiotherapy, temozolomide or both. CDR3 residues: CASTRVGTEAFF. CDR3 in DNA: TGTGCCAGCACCAGAGTTGGAACTGAAGCTTTCTTT.